What follows are 13 T cell receptor beta chains derived from one specimen sequenced in a study of CD8+CD57+ T cells in acquired aplastic anemia. The authors sequenced patients whose flow cytometry had shown CD8+CD57+ cell expansion. Using genomic DNA as the template, TCR beta VDJ and CDR3 profiling was carried out. TCRdb redid the calling of the reads with MiXCR, one entry per CDR3 protein. The top ten hold 8% to 10% of the sample, which has about 190,000 distinct CDR3 sequences, nearly 50% seen once. Input material: sorted CD4+, CD8+, or CD8+CD57+ T cells (not recorded which) from PBMCs. The source is a human donor with aplastic anemia.

This clonotype was seen at least ten times. This chain links TRBV9 with TRBJ2-2; D could derive from TRBD1 or TRBD2 (5 bases each). Germline V CDR1 and CDR2: SGDLS, YYNGEE. The CDR3 has 14 residues. The V gene lost 3 bases and the J gene lost 4 bases, with 10 bases spanning the gap. CDR3 nucleotides: TGTGCCAGCAGCGCCCGGGACCGCACCGGGGAGCTGTTTTTT. Protein sequence: CASSARDRTGELFF.

At least ten counts were recorded for this clonotype. This chain connects TRBV14 to TRBJ2-1, with D maybe TRBD1 (5 bases). V was trimmed by 4 bases and J by 7 bases, leaving 17 bases between them. The CDR3 runs 15 residues. Per the germline V gene, CDR1 is SGHDN and CDR2 is FVKESK. The CDR3, as DNA: TGTGCCAGCAGCCCACCAGGGCGTCCCACGAATGAGCAGTTCTTC. This encodes CASSPPGRPTNEQFF.

This clonotype was seen many times. V usage is TRBV15 and J usage is TRBJ2-1; D is unresolved. V lost 8 bases and J lost 10, with 18 bases in between. The CDR3 contains 13 residues. CDR1 is LNHNV, CDR2 YYDKDF, per germline (reference sequence). The CDR3 DNA sequence: TGTGCCACCGGAAACCTCGGTAACTCCGAGCAGTTCTTC. It specifies CATGNLGNSEQFF. Using reference TRBV15 and TRBJ2-1 for the parts outside the CDR3, the full variable domain is DAMVIQNPRYQVTQFGKPVTLSCSQTLNHNVMYWYQQKSSQAPKLLFHYYDKDFNNEADTPDNFQSRRPNTSFCFLDIRSPGLGDTAMYLCATGNLGNSEQFFGPGTRLTVL.

V usage is TRBV24-1 and J usage is TRBJ2-5, with 14 bases aligning to TRBD2. J lost 5 bases, V lost 3 bases, and 4 bases had no gene match. CDR3 length: 16 amino acids. The germline gives CDR1 KGHDR, CDR2 SFDVKD. CDR3 amino acids: CATSDTRTSGRETQYF. CDR3 nucleotide sequence: TGTGCCACCAGTGATACCCGGACTAGCGGGAGGGAGACCCAGTACTTC.

In regard to this clonotype: A read error may produce the germline difference seen at one junction end. The chain couples TRBV24-1 to TRBJ2-7, with a weak D call TRBD2 (6 bases). Germline V gene sequence: CDR1 KGHDR, CDR2 SFDVKD. The CDR3 loop spans 13 amino acids. CDR3 DNA: TGTGCCACCAGTCTCGGGGGAAAATACGGGCAGTACTTC. This encodes CATSLGGKYGQYF.

This clonotype was seen ten or more times. The V call is TRBV7-2, the J call TRBJ1-1; TRBD1 might be the D (6 bases). CDR1 and CDR2 from the germline V gene are SGHTA and FQGNSA. The V end lost 3 bases, the J end lost 2 bases, and 10 bases lay between the germline ends. CDR3 length: 14 residues. CDR3 protein: CASSLGGYNTEAFF. In DNA, the CDR3 is TGTGCCAGCAGCTTGGGGGGCTATAACACTGAAGCTTTCTTT.

The V call is TRBV20-1, the J call TRBJ1-2; D perhaps matches TRBD1 (5 bases). CDR3 length: 13 residues. Trimming took off 3 bases at V and 4 bases at J, with 12 bases between the two ends. Germline V gives CDR1 DFQATT, CDR2 SNEGSKA (reference sequence). This chain's CDR3 is CSASSGGVYGYTF. CDR3 coding DNA: TGCAGTGCTAGCTCGGGGGGGGTCTATGGCTACACCTTC.

The chain has TRBV3-1 and TRBJ2-1; 8 bases match TRBD2. Germline assignment: CDR1 LGHDT and CDR2 YNNKEL (reference sequence). This CDR3 spans 15 amino acids. V trimming: 7 bases; J trimming: 5 bases; junction bases outside the gene matches: 10. The CDR3 bases are TGTGCCAGCAACCTAAGACTAGCGTCCGACAATGAGCAGTTCTTC. Its protein product is CASNLRLASDNEQFF.

The chain has TRBV10-3 and TRBJ1-2, with TRBD1 identical over 9 bases. The V and J ends lost 5 bases and 3 bases, in that order; junction bases with no gene match: 4. This CDR3 spans 14 amino acids. The V gene's germline CDR1 is ENHRY and CDR2 SYGVKD. Here the CDR3 reads CAISRDREYYGYTF. CDR3 nucleotides: TGTGCCATCAGTCGGGACAGGGAGTACTATGGCTACACCTTC.

This clonotype was detected many times. J is TRBJ2-4 and V is TRBV19, with TRBD1 identical over 8 bases. The CDR3 is 14 amino acids. CDR1 LNHDA and CDR2 SQIVND come from the germline V gene (reference sequence). With 5 bases clipped from V and 7 bases from J, the junction kept 7 bases outside the gene matches. CDR3 sequence reads: CASSPQQGVNIQYF. The CDR3 nucleotides are TGTGCCAGTAGTCCACAACAGGGGGTCAACATTCAGTACTTC. The whole variable domain, filled in from reference TRBV19 and TRBJ2-4, reads DGGITQSPKYLFRKEGQNVTLSCEQNLNHDAMYWYRQDPGQGLRLIYYSQIVNDFQKGDIAEGYSVSREKKESFPLTVTSAQKNPTAFYLCASSPQQGVNIQYFGAGTRLSVL.

This clonotype was recorded many times. The rearrangement joins TRBV12-3 or TRBV12-4 to TRBJ2-3; 13 positions match TRBD2. The CDR3 totals 16 residues. J gave up 3 bases and V 5 bases, and 5 bases lay outside the gene matches. The CDR3 DNA sequence: TGTGCCAGCAGTCCACGGGGACTAGCGGGGACAGATACGCAGTATTTT. Translated: CASSPRGLAGTDTQYF.

This clonotype occurred many times. The chain couples TRBV10-3 to TRBJ1-6, with 8 bases identical to TRBD1. The germline V gene has CDR1 ENHRY and CDR2 SYGVKD. The CDR3 sequence is 15 residues long. Trimming at V came to 3 bases and at J to 7 bases, leaving 5 bases not matched to a gene. CDR3 nucleotides: TGTGCCATCAGTGAACCCGGGACAGGCAATTCACCCCTCCACTTT. Translating gives CAISEPGTGNSPLHF.

This clonotype has ten or more counts. The chain is built from TRBV7-2 and TRBJ2-7, with D perhaps matching TRBD1 (6 bases). Germline V gives CDR1 SGHTA, CDR2 FQGNSA. The CDR3 loop spans 15 amino acids. V was trimmed by 0 bases and J by 2 bases, leaving 11 bases between them. As DNA, the CDR3 is TGTGCCAGCAGCTTAGCCTCGACAGGAGCCTACGAGCAGTACTTC. This codes for CASSLASTGAYEQYF.